This entry is about one T cell receptor beta chain. Its antigen has not been determined. Base qualities are missing; no much larger clone stands one base away. Cut back by 7 bases and 6 bases, the V and J ends lie 18 bases apart. The CDR3 contains 14 residues, cysteine and phenylalanine counted. Only CDR3 DNA is held: 42 bases, read in frame from base 1. The germline V gene provides CDR1 SNHLY and CDR2 FYNNEI. Patients with autoimmune disease history or receiving systemic immunosuppression were excluded from the trial. In every dose cohort, peripheral blood was drawn for TCR sequencing at baseline, cycle 4 day 1, and cycle 7 day 1. The samples were taken from a phase I, first-in-human, multicenter, open-label dose-escalation trial of ivuxolimab. Adults with locally advanced or metastatic melanoma, renal cell carcinoma, hepatocellular carcinoma or head and neck squamous cell carcinoma were enrolled in the trial. CD4+ and CD8+ T cells were sorted separately from peripheral blood before TCR sequencing.

The data were obtained in a study of OX40 agonist ivuxolimab in advanced cancers. About the full investigation: Ivuxolimab, which targeted the costimulatory receptor OX40 (CD134), was an agonistic, fully human IgG2 monoclonal antibody. The purpose of peripheral TCRbeta sequencing was to test whether ivuxolimab changed TCR sequence diversity and led to clonal T-cell expansion. Among the roughly 50 dose-escalation patients, around 20 had hepatocellular carcinoma, 15 or so melanoma, 9 renal cell carcinoma and 9 head and neck cancer. The paper reports the monotherapy dose-escalation portion (N of about 50 patients) of the phase I ivuxolimab trial. Intravenous ivuxolimab was administered to patients every 2 weeks at six dose levels: 0.01, 0.1, 0.3, 1.5, 3 and 10 mg/kg. Prior anti-PD-1, anti-PD-L1 or anti-CTLA-4 therapy was permitted, and about 40% of dose-escalation patients had received checkpoint inhibitors. In the dose-escalation cohort, 82.7% of patients were male, and the mean age was around 60 years, with a range of roughly 20 to 85. Three dose-escalation patients achieved partial responses, one with hepatocellular carcinoma and two with cutaneous melanoma.

General conclusions and limits of the study: At doses from 0.1 to 3.0 mg/kg, clonal expansion was seen in both CD4+ and CD8+ blood T cells between baseline and week 6. Low levels of normalized T-cell clonal expansion were also seen in some patients who did not respond. After ivuxolimab, CD8+ T cells had more expanded clones than CD4+ T cells on average. Which antigens the clonally expanded peripheral T cells were specific for was not determined. Partial responders in the 0.1-3.0 mg/kg groups had among the lowest normalized peripheral clonal expansion, especially among CD8+ T cells.

To sequence the TCRbeta CDR3 region, genomic DNA was isolated from the sorted cells. The immunoSEQ Assay was used to sequence the TCRbeta CDR3 regions. TCRdb obtained this table from immuneACCESS and retained in-frame rearrangements with V and J assigned. These tables miss some clones; where compared with another copy, unresolved V genes account for less than half of the shortfall, and the remainder is unexplained. In this sample the table shows some 64,000 clones, around 90% of which occur a single time. Roughly 0.7% of the sample is in the top ten clones. This receptor chain uses TRBV2 and TRBJ1-2, and possibly TRBD1, on 5 matching bases. This sequence was found in an adult with an advanced solid tumor such as melanoma, head and neck, liver or kidney cancer. The starting material was CD4+ or CD8+ T cells sorted from blood, obtained in a trial of the OX40 agonist ivuxolimab. At the DNA level, the sequence is TGTGCCAGCACTAGGGGCCGACCTGGTCATGGCTACACCTTC. Its coded protein is CASTRGRPGHGYTF.